The 10 T cell receptor beta chains reported below all come from one sample, sequenced in a study of blood T cell repertoires in COVID-19. The table came from immunoSEQ multiplex PCR; TCRdb's copy has only in-frame clones and leaves some out. The sample includes over 110,000 clones, 70% to 80% of them seen just once. Sequencing was performed on peripheral blood. These receptors came from a man aged 55 to 69 with acute or convalescent COVID-19.

This chain uses TRBV24-1 with TRBJ2-1; D gene unclear. The V and J ends lost 4 bases and 7 bases respectively, with 7 bases between them. The CDR3 covers 12 residues. Per the germline V gene, CDR1 is KGHDR and CDR2 is SFDVKD. The CDR3 here is CATSENRNEQFF. CDR3 coding DNA: TGTGCCACCAGTGAGAATAGAAATGAGCAGTTCTTC.

The rearrangement joins TRBV7-9 to TRBJ1-2; 7 bases line up with TRBD1. This CDR3 has 13 residues. Germline-derived CDR1 and CDR2 are SEHNR and FQNEAQ (reference sequence). The J segment lost 4 bases and the V segment lost 5 bases, leaving 4 bases of the junction unmatched. This CDR3 reads CASSERDSYGYTF. DNA of the CDR3: TGTGCCAGCAGCGAAAGGGACAGCTATGGCTACACCTTC. The whole variable domain, remainder taken from reference TRBV7-9 and TRBJ1-2, is DTGVSQNPRHKITKRGQNVTFRCDPISEHNRLYWYRQTLGQGPEFLTYFQNEAQLEKSRLLSDRFSAERPKGSFSTLEIQRTEQGDSAMYLCASSERDSYGYTFGSGTRLTVV.

V usage is TRBV21-1 and J usage is TRBJ2-2; the table's D call of TRBD2 was not tested on the DNA. TRBV21-1 is recorded as a pseudogene. The length of the CDR3 is 19 residues. This CDR3 reads CASSKGGAAGLAHTGELFF. As DNA, the CDR3 is TGTGCCAGCAGCAAAGGTGGGGCGGCCGGACTAGCCCACACCGGGGAGCTGTTTTTT.

This clone was seen only a few times. V is TRBV7-2 and J is TRBJ2-2, with 8 bases lining up with TRBD2. Per the germline V gene, CDR1 is SGHTA and CDR2 is FQGNSA. The CDR3 consists of 18 residues. V gave up 4 bases and J gave up 4 bases; unmatched junction bases: 14. CDR3 region: CASSSGLRGTRGTGELFF. The CDR3 coding sequence is TGTGCCAGCAGCTCAGGGTTACGAGGGACTAGAGGCACCGGGGAGCTGTTTTTT.

This clone came up a few times. The chain combines TRBV6-1 with TRBJ1-5; D not resolved. Between the trimmed V and J ends, which lost 3 bases and 3 bases, there was a span of 12 bases. This CDR3 comprises 15 residues. Germline CDR1 is MNHNS and CDR2 is SASEGT. The CDR3 DNA reads as TGTGCCAGCAGTGAGAGCGGTGGGATCAATCAGCCCCAGCATTTT. Amino acid sequence: CASSESGGINQPQHF.

The chain couples TRBV5-6 to TRBJ1-4; maybe TRBD1 (6 bases). V lost 0 bases and J 7 bases, leaving 10 bases between the germline ends. The CDR3 consists of 14 residues. CDR1 is SGHDT and CDR2 is YYEEEE in the germline V gene. The CDR3 nucleotides read TGTGCCAGCAGCTTGGATGGGGACATTGAAAAACTGTTTTTT. Its translation is CASSLDGDIEKLFF.

This clone was counted only a few times. This chain joins TRBV5-1 and TRBJ1-3, with D unresolved. Germline values: CDR1 SGHRS, CDR2 YFSETQ. The length of the CDR3 is 14 residues. Trimming left V 0 bases short and J 2 bases short, with 6 bases between. DNA of the CDR3: TGCGCCAGCAGCTTGGCCGGGACTGGAAACACCATATATTTT. As protein: CASSLAGTGNTIYF.

The chain has TRBV5-6 and TRBJ1-1, with TRBD1 matching over 7 bases. The CDR3 runs 13 residues. V was pared by 3 bases and J by 6 bases, with 5 bases of the junction left unmatched. CDR1 is SGHDT and CDR2 is YYEEEE in the germline V gene. The CDR3: CASSYTGDPEAFF. CDR3 nucleotide sequence: TGTGCCAGCAGCTATACAGGGGACCCTGAAGCTTTCTTT.

The chain recombines TRBV5-4 with TRBJ2-1; 10 bases align to TRBD2. Germline assignment: CDR1 SGHNT and CDR2 YYREEE (reference sequence). CDR3 length: 15 residues. With V trimmed by 4 bases and J by 4 bases, 5 bases remained unmatched. The CDR3 protein is CASSTGLAEYNEQFF. CDR3 DNA sequence: TGTGCCAGCAGCACTGGACTAGCGGAATACAATGAGCAGTTCTTC.

The genes are TRBV3-1 (or the pseudogene TRBV3-2) and TRBJ2-5, with a weak D call TRBD2 (6 bases). This CDR3 is built from 17 residues. The V gene lost 3 bases and the J gene lost 4 bases, with 21 bases spanning the gap. The germline CDR1 and CDR2 sequences are LGHDT and YNNKEL (reference sequence). In DNA form, the CDR3 reads TGTGCCAGCAGCCAGGCGGGGAAGCGACAAGAAGTAGAGACCCAGTACTTC. It specifies CASSQAGKRQEVETQYF.